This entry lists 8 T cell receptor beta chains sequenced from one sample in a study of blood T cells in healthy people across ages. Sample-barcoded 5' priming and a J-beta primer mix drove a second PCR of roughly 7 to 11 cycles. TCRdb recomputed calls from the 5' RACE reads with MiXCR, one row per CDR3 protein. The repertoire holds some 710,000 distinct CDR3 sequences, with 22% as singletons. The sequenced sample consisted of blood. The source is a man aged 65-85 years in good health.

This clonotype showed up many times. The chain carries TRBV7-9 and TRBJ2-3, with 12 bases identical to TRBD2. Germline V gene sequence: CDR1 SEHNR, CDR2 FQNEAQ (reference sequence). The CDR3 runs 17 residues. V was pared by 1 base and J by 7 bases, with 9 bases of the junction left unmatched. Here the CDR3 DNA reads TGTGCCAGCAGCTTAGTTATGGCTAGCGGGAGGGCCAATACGCAGTATTTT. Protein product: CASSLVMASGRANTQYF.

The chain's CDR3 is CASSFRRINEQFF. The CDR3 DNA is TGTGCCAGCAGTTTTCGGCGGATCAATGAGCAGTTCTTC. The chain recombines TRBV12-3 or TRBV12-4 with TRBJ2-1; D gene ambiguous. The CDR3 length is 13 residues. V shed 3 bases and J shed 6 bases, with 9 bases lying between them.

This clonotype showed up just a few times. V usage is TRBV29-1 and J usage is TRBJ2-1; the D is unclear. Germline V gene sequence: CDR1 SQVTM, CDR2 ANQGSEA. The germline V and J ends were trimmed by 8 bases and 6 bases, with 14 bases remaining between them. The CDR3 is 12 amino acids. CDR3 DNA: TGCAGCTGGGCTAGGCAGAGCAATGAGCAGTTCTTC. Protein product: CSWARQSNEQFF.

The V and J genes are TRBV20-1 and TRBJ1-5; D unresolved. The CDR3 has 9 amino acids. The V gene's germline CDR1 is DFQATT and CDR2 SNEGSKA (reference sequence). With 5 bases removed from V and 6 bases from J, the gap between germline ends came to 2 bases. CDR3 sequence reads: CSAPQPQHF. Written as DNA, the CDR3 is TGCAGTGCTCCTCAGCCCCAGCATTTT.

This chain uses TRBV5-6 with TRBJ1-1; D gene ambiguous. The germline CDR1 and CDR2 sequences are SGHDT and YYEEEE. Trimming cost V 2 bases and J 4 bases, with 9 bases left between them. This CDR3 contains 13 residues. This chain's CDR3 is CASSFGGVTEAFF. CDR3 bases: TGTGCCAGCAGCTTCGGTGGCGTCACTGAAGCTTTCTTT.

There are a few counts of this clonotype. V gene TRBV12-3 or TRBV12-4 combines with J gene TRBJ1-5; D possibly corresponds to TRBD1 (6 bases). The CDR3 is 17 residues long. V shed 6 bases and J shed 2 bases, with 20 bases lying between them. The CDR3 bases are TGTGCCAGCAGCCCCGGCTTTCGGGGGCGCGGCAATCAGCCCCAGCATTTT. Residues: CASSPGFRGRGNQPQHF.

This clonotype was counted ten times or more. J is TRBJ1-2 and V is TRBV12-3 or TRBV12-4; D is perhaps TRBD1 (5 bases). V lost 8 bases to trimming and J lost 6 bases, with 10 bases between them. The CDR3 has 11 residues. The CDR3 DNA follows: TGTGCCAGCTCTTGGGGGGATGGCTACACCTTC. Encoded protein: CASSWGDGYTF.

Written as DNA, the CDR3 is TGCGCCAGCAGCCTTCCCACGTTGTACAATGAGCAGTTCTTC. Translated, it gives CASSLPTLYNEQFF. This chain links TRBV5-1 with TRBJ2-1; D gene unclear. This CDR3 has 14 amino acids. The V gene's germline CDR1 is SGHRS and CDR2 YFSETQ. Trimming took off 4 bases at V and 4 bases at J, with 12 bases between the two ends.